A single sample is the source of the 25 T cell receptor beta chains below, sequenced in a study of blood T cell repertoires in COVID-19. The repertoire was sequenced with immunoSEQ multiplex PCR; TCRdb's copy has only in-frame clones and lacks some. The sample consists of roughly 300,000 clones, 80% to 90% of them appearing once. The sequenced sample was PBMCs or T cells enriched from blood (not recorded which). The origin of the receptors is a middle-aged woman with acute COVID-19.

Only one count was recorded for this clone. The V gene is TRBV27, the J gene TRBJ1-5, with unresolved D. CDR1 MNHEY and CDR2 SMNVEV come from the germline V gene (reference sequence). The CDR3 extends over 16 amino acids. V was trimmed by 3 bases and J by 0 bases, leaving 12 bases between them. In DNA form, the CDR3 reads TGTGCCAGCAGTTTGGGGAGGAAAAATAGCAATCAGCCCCAGCATTTT. Encoded protein: CASSLGRKNSNQPQHF.

The count of this clone is one. The rearrangement joins TRBV28 to TRBJ1-1; D ambiguous. The CDR3 contains 11 residues. The V end was cut by 5 bases, the J end by 8 bases, with 9 bases between. Per germline, CDR1 MDHEN and CDR2 SYDVKM. The CDR3 DNA sequence: TGTGCCAGCAGTAACAGTTACGAAGCTTTCTTT. As protein: CASSNSYEAFF.

The rearrangement joins TRBV2 to TRBJ2-2, with D unclear. The V gene lost 5 bases and the J gene lost 5 bases, with 18 bases spanning the gap. The CDR3 has 16 residues. Per germline, CDR1 SNHLY and CDR2 FYNNEI. The chain's CDR3 is CASSLAHITVTGELFF. The CDR3 nucleotides read TGTGCCAGCAGTCTCGCACATATAACAGTGACCGGGGAGCTGTTTTTT.

This clone was detected only once. The V call is TRBV3-1 (or the pseudogene TRBV3-2), the J call TRBJ1-1; the match to TRBD1 covers 9 bases. J lost 4 bases, V lost 3 bases, and 9 bases had no gene match. Germline V CDR1 and CDR2: LGHDT, YNNKEL (reference sequence). The CDR3 covers 16 residues. The CDR3 coding sequence is TGTGCCAGCAGCCACGGAACAGGGGGCGCGGGCACTGAAGCTTTCTTT. Translated: CASSHGTGGAGTEAFF.

This clone has only one observation. This chain connects TRBV9 to TRBJ1-5; TRBD1 aligns across 8 bases. CDR3 size: 14 residues. Germline trimming cut 4 bases from V and 2 bases from J; bases unmatched to any gene: 2. CDR1 is SGDLS, CDR2 YYNGEE, per germline. The CDR3 loop is CASSPTGGNQPQHF. In DNA form, the CDR3 reads TGTGCCAGCAGCCCGACAGGGGGCAATCAGCCCCAGCATTTT.

The rearrangement uses TRBV12-3 or TRBV12-4 and TRBJ1-2, with unresolved D. CDR3 length equals 13 residues. V lost 7 bases to trimming and J lost 3 bases, with 12 bases between them. The CDR3 here is CASTGRSHYGYTF. The DNA for the CDR3 is TGTGCCAGCACCGGGAGATCCCACTATGGCTACACCTTC.

The chain combines TRBV7-2 with TRBJ2-1; D gene unclear. CDR3 size: 13 residues. Germline V CDR1 and CDR2: SGHTA, FQGNSA. Trimming took off 4 bases at V and 5 bases at J, with 9 bases between the two ends. The CDR3 sequence is CASSSNRDNEQFF. The CDR3 DNA sequence: TGTGCCAGCAGCTCGAACCGGGACAATGAGCAGTTCTTC.

The chain recombines TRBV28 with TRBJ1-4, with a possible D match to TRBD1 (6 bases). Germline CDR1 is MDHEN and CDR2 is SYDVKM. The CDR3 has 14 residues. In DNA form, the CDR3 reads TGTGCGGTGGCCCCAACAGGGCTTAATGAAAAACTGTTTTTT. Encoded protein: CAVAPTGLNEKLFF.

J is TRBJ2-7 and V is TRBV6-6, with TRBD1 matching 7 bases. The V gene's germline CDR1 is MNHNY and CDR2 SVGAGI (reference sequence). Germline trimming cut 6 bases from V and 2 bases from J; bases unmatched to any gene: 7. The CDR3 length is 14 residues. CDR3: CASRTRDSPYEQYF. CDR3 DNA sequence: TGTGCCAGCAGGACTCGGGACAGCCCCTACGAGCAGTACTTC.

The chain links TRBV4-1 to TRBJ2-1, with TRBD2 matching over 8 bases. The CDR3 runs 16 residues. Trimming at V came to 0 bases and at J to 4 bases, leaving 5 bases not matched to a gene. Germline CDR1 is MGHRA and CDR2 is YSYEKL. For the CDR3, the DNA is TGCGCCAGCAGCCAAGATGGGAGCGGGGGTTACAATGAGCAGTTCTTC. This translates into CASSQDGSGGYNEQFF.

The rearrangement joins TRBV7-2 to TRBJ2-7; D uncertain. Trimming cost V 6 bases and J 0 bases, with 6 bases left between them. This CDR3 has 12 amino acids. Per germline, CDR1 SGHTA and CDR2 FQGNSA. CDR3: CASRLSSYEQYF. As DNA, the CDR3 is TGTGCCAGCAGACTAAGCTCCTACGAGCAGTACTTC.

The gene calls are TRBV18 and TRBJ2-1; 14 nucleotides align to TRBD2. From germline, CDR1 is KGHSH and CDR2 LQKENI. V shed 3 bases and J 7 bases; nucleotides not matched to a gene: 8. The CDR3 contains 17 residues. In DNA, the CDR3 is TGTGCCAGCTCACCGGGACTAGCGGGAGTGGTAGGGAATGAGCAGTTCTTC. This codes for CASSPGLAGVVGNEQFF.

This sequence joins TRBV3-1 (or the pseudogene TRBV3-2) and TRBJ2-1; 8 bases line up with TRBD1. The CDR3 covers 12 residues. Germline loops: CDR1 LGHDT, CDR2 YNNKEL (reference sequence). V lost 2 bases to trimming and J lost 14 bases; unmatched junction nucleotides: 5. This CDR3 reads CASSQPGGFKFF. In nucleotides, the CDR3 is TGTGCCAGCAGCCAACCAGGGGGCTTTAAGTTCTTC.

The rearrangement uses TRBV5-1 and TRBJ2-7, with D maybe TRBD1 (6 bases). The germline V gene has CDR1 SGHRS and CDR2 YFSETQ. This CDR3 region has 16 residues. V gave up 1 base and J gave up 2 bases, with 16 bases separating them. The CDR3 nucleotides read TGCGCCAGCAGCTTGACCCTCGGGACAATCGCCTACGAGCAGTACTTC. This encodes CASSLTLGTIAYEQYF. Based on the CDR3 plus reference TRBV5-1 and TRBJ2-7, the full variable domain is KAGVTQTPRYLIKTRGQQVTLSCSPISGHRSVSWYQQTPGQGLQFLFEYFSETQRNKGNFPGRFSGRQFSNSRSEMNVSTLELGDSALYLCASSLTLGTIAYEQYFGPGTRLTVT.

V and J are TRBV14 and TRBJ2-1, with TRBD2 identical over 14 bases. Germline values: CDR1 SGHDN, CDR2 FVKESK. The CDR3 extends over 17 amino acids. Unmatched junction bases numbered 7, after V lost 0 bases and J lost 9 bases. CDR3 amino acids: CASSQDRGLAGVPEQFF. The CDR3 DNA is TGTGCCAGCAGCCAAGATAGGGGACTAGCGGGAGTCCCTGAGCAGTTCTTC. Full variable domain (rest looked up from reference TRBV14 and TRBJ2-1): EAGVTQFPSHSVIEKGQTVTLRCDPISGHDNLYWYRRVMGKEIKFLLHFVKESKQDESGMPNNRFLAERTGGTYSTLKVQPAELEDSGVYFCASSQDRGLAGVPEQFFGPGTRLTVL.

V is TRBV9 and J is TRBJ2-1, with a tentative D call TRBD2 (6 bases). Trimming stripped 0 bases from V and 4 bases from J, with 11 bases between. CDR3 size: 15 residues. Germline CDR1 SGDLS, CDR2 YYNGEE. CDR3 DNA sequence: TGTGCCAGCAGCGTAGTCGGGACTGGGTACAATGAGCAGTTCTTC. Protein: CASSVVGTGYNEQFF.

This chain links TRBV25-1 with TRBJ1-6; 7 bases are shared with TRBD1. This CDR3 comprises 15 residues. V trimming: 0 bases; J trimming: 7 bases; junction bases outside the gene matches: 3. Per the germline V gene, CDR1 is MGHDK and CDR2 is SYGVNS. The CDR3, as DNA: TGTGCCAGCAGTGAATATTCAGGGGGAAATTCACCCCTCCACTTT. It specifies CASSEYSGGNSPLHF.

The J gene is TRBJ1-2, the V gene TRBV19, with D uncertain. Germline assignment: CDR1 LNHDA and CDR2 SQIVND (reference sequence). The CDR3 runs to 11 residues. Trimming removed 2 bases at V and 7 bases at J, with 5 bases between. CDR3 coding DNA: TGTGCCAGTAGTATATATTCTGGCTACACCTTC. This codes for CASSIYSGYTF. The variable domain in full, completed from reference TRBV19 and TRBJ1-2, reads DGGITQSPKYLFRKEGQNVTLSCEQNLNHDAMYWYRQDPGQGLRLIYYSQIVNDFQKGDIAEGYSVSREKKESFPLTVTSAQKNPTAFYLCASSIYSGYTFGSGTRLTVV.

As concerns this clone: At the DNA level, this CDR3 is encoded by other sequences in the same sample as well. The V call is TRBV5-1, the J call TRBJ2-5; D possibly corresponds to TRBD1 (5 bases). CDR1 is SGHRS and CDR2 is YFSETQ in the germline V gene. This CDR3 region has 13 residues. V gave up 2 bases and J gave up 4 bases, with 9 bases separating them. The CDR3 is CASSLRGGETQYF. CDR3 DNA: TGCGCCAGCAGCTTAAGGGGCGGAGAGACCCAGTACTTC. The full variable domain, in which reference TRBV5-1 and TRBJ2-5 provide the parts outside the CDR3, is KAGVTQTPRYLIKTRGQQVTLSCSPISGHRSVSWYQQTPGQGLQFLFEYFSETQRNKGNFPGRFSGRQFSNSRSEMNVSTLELGDSALYLCASSLRGGETQYFGPGTRLLVL.

This clone was observed once. The J gene is TRBJ2-7, the V gene TRBV18; D gene ambiguous. The CDR3 is 13 residues long. Germline V gene lookup returns CDR1 KGHSH and CDR2 LQKENI. Trimming cost V 1 base and J 5 bases, with 9 bases left between them. CDR3: CASSPRTQHEQYF. Here the CDR3 DNA reads TGTGCCAGCTCACCACGCACACAACACGAGCAGTACTTC.

V usage is TRBV7-9 and J usage is TRBJ1-2, with D maybe TRBD1 (5 bases). Germline CDR1 is SEHNR and CDR2 is FQNEAQ (reference sequence). This CDR3 spans 15 amino acids. V shed 6 bases and J shed 4 bases, with 18 bases lying between them. Here the CDR3 reads CASRAWGDGSYGYTF. CDR3 DNA: TGTGCCAGCAGGGCCTGGGGCGACGGATCCTATGGCTACACCTTC.

This chain connects TRBV18 to TRBJ2-4, with D hard to call. The CDR3 consists of 14 residues. Germline CDR1 KGHSH, CDR2 LQKENI. V lost 2 bases to trimming and J lost 5 bases, with 10 bases between them. CDR3 sequence reads: CASSPSPIENIQYF. The CDR3 DNA sequence: TGTGCCAGCTCACCAAGCCCGATCGAAAACATTCAGTACTTC.

This clone was counted once. The chain links TRBV4-3 to TRBJ2-1; 14 nucleotides line up with TRBD2. The CDR3 is 15 residues long. Looked up from germline, CDR1 is LGHNA and CDR2 is YSLEER. With 0 bases clipped from V and 10 bases from J, the junction kept 2 bases outside the gene matches. CDR3 coding DNA: TGCGCCAGCAGCCAAGATAGGACTAGCGGGAGGGAGCAGTTCTTC. It is translated as CASSQDRTSGREQFF.

The V gene is TRBV19, the J gene TRBJ1-1; D is perhaps TRBD1 (6 bases). Germline assignment: CDR1 LNHDA and CDR2 SQIVND (reference sequence). The CDR3 contains 16 residues. Trimming pared 7 bases from V and 4 bases from J, leaving 22 bases between. CDR3: CASTPAAGAGPTEAFF. CDR3 nucleotides: TGTGCCAGTACCCCAGCCGCAGGGGCCGGTCCCACTGAAGCTTTCTTT.

This clone occurred a few times. The chain recombines TRBV5-1 with TRBJ1-2; 7 nucleotides agree with TRBD1. After removal of 5 bases from V and 0 bases from J, the junction contained 4 bases not matched to a gene. Per the germline V gene, CDR1 is SGHRS and CDR2 is YFSETQ. The length of the CDR3 is 14 residues. CDR3 bases: TGCGCCAGCAGGGTCCAGGGGGCTAACTATGGCTACACCTTC. Translation gives CASRVQGANYGYTF.